The T cell receptor (beta chain) under discussion was sequenced for a study of technical replicates of blood from several donors. CDR3 size: 15 residues. The germline CDR1 and CDR2 sequences are SGDLS and YYNGEE. After removal of 3 bases from V and 5 bases from J, the junction contained 8 bases not matched to a gene. Clones were read by immunoSEQ multiplex PCR, and TCRdb kept only the in-frame ones, dropping some. The sample includes tens of thousands of clones, around 94% seen only once; the top ten take approximately 0.2%. The receptor comes from a human donor in good health. Sequencing was done on a sample of T cells isolated from PBMCs. The J gene is TRBJ2-7, the V gene TRBV9, with 10 bases matching TRBD1. The CDR3, as DNA: TGTGCCAGCAGCGCCGGACAGGGGGTAGTTGACGAGCAGTACTTC. It translates to CASSAGQGVVDEQYF. Variable domain in full (rest from reference TRBV9 and TRBJ2-7): DSGVTQTPKHLITATGQRVTLRCSPRSGDLSVYWYQQSLDQGLQFLIQYYNGEERAKGNILERFSAQQFPDLHSELNLSSLELGDSALYFCASSAGQGVVDEQYFGPGTRLTVT.